This TCR beta chain comes out of a study of T cells after yellow fever vaccination. Study findings and constraints: Post-booster samples contained most primary-vaccination clones (more than 95% CD4, around 88% CD8). It was a small share of clonotypes that appeared in both CD4 and CD8 compartments.

V shed 7 bases and J 5 bases; nucleotides not matched to a gene: 13. Per the germline V gene, CDR1 is MNHEY and CDR2 is SVGEGT. CDR3 size: 16 residues. TCRdb redid the calling of the 5' RACE reads with MiXCR, one entry per CDR3 protein. The data show 250,000 to 300,000 distinct CDR3 sequences, with under 15% seen just once and around 0.55% held by the top ten. Details on this clonotype: What it recognizes is unknown.

The V gene is TRBV6-2 or TRBV6-3, the J gene TRBJ2-2; 7 bases align to TRBD2. Sequenced here: CD4+ T cells sorted from PBMCs, sampled 45 days after the yellow fever booster vaccination. The sequence derives from a young man who received the YFV17D yellow fever vaccine. DNA of the CDR3: TGTGCCAGCACCTACGTGTGGACTAGACCTACCGGGGAGCTGTTTTTT. It yields the protein CASTYVWTRPTGELFF.